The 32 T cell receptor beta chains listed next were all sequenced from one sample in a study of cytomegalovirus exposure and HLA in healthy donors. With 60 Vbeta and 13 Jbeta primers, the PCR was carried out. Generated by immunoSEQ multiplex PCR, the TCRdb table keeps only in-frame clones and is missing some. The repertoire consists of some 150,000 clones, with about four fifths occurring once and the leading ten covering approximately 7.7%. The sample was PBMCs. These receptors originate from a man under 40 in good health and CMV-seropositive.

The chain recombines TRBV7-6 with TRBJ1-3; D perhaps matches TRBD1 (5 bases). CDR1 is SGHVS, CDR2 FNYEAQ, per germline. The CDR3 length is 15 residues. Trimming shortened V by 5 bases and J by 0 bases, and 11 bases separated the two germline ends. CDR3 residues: CASSPDSSSGNTIYF. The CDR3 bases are TGTGCCAGCAGCCCAGACAGCTCCTCTGGAAACACCATATATTTT.

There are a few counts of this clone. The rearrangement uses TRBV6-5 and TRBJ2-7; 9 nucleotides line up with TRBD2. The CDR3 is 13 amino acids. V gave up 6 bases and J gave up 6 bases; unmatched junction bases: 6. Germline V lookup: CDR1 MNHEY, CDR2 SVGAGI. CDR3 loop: CASRRVAGVEQYF. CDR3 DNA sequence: TGTGCCAGCAGGAGGGTAGCGGGAGTCGAGCAGTACTTC.

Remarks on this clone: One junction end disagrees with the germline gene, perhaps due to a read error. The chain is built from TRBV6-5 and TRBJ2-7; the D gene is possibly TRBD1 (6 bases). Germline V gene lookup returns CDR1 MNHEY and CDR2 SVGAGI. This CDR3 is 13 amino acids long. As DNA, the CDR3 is TGTGCCAGCAGAGTAACAACAGGGAGAGAGCACTACTTC. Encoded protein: CASRVTTGREHYF.

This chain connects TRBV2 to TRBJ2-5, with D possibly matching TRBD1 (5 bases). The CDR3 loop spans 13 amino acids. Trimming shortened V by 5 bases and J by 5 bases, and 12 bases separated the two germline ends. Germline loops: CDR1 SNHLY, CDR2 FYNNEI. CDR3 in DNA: TGTGCCAGCAGTCCTCAGGGTTTGGAGACCCAGTACTTC. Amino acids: CASSPQGLETQYF.

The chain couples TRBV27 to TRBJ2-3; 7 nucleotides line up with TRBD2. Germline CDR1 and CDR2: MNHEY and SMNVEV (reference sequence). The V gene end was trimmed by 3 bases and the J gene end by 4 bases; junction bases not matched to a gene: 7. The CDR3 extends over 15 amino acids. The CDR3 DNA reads TGTGCCAGCAGTTTCGGGGGAGGGGTATCAGATACGCAGTATTTT. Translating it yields CASSFGGGVSDTQYF.

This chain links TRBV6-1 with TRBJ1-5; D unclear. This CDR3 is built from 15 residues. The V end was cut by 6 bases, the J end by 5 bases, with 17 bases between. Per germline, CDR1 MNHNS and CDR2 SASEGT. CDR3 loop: CASSLGLHADQPQHF. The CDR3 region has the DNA TGTGCCAGCAGCCTAGGATTGCACGCGGATCAGCCCCAGCATTTT.

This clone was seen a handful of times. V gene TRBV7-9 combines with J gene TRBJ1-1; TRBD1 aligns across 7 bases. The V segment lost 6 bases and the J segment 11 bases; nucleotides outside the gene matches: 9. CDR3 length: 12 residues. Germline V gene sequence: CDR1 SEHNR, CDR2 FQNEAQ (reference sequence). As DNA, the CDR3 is TGTGCCAGCAGACGTCAGGGGGGTCTGGCTTTCTTT. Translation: CASRRQGGLAFF.

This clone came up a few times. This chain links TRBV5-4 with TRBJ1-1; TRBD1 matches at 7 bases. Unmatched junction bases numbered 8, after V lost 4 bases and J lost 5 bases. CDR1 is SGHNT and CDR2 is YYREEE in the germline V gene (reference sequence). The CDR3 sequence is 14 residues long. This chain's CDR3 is CASSQEGARTEAFF. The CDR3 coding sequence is TGTGCCAGCAGCCAAGAGGGGGCGCGGACTGAAGCTTTCTTT.

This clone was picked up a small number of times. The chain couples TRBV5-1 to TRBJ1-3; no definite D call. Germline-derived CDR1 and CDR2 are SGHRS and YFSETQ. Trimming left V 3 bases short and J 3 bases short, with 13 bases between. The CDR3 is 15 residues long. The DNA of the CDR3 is TGCGCCAGCAGCTCTTCGGGAGTAAGTGGAAACACCATATATTTT. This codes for CASSSSGVSGNTIYF.

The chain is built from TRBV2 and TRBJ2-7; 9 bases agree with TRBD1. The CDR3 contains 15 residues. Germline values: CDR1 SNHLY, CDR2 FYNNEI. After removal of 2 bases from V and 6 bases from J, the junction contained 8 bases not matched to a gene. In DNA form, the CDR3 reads TGTGCCAGCAGTGAATTGGGGACAGGGTCTCGCGAGCAGTACTTC. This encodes CASSELGTGSREQYF.

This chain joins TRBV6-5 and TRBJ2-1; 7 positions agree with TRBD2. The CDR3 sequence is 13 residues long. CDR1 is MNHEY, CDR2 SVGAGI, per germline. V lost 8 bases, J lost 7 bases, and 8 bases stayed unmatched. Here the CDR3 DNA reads TGTGCCAGCGGTCTGACTAGCAGGAATGAGCAGTTCTTC. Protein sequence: CASGLTSRNEQFF.

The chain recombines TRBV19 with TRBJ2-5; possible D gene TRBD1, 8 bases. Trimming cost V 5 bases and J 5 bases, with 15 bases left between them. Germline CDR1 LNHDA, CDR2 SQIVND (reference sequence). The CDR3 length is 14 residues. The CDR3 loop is CASSPVQGGETQYF. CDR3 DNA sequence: TGTGCCAGTAGTCCGGTACAGGGGGGGGAGACCCAGTACTTC.

Here the CDR3 reads CASSLGGSEQYF. DNA of the CDR3: TGCGCCAGCAGCTTGGGAGGGAGCGAGCAGTACTTC. The chain combines TRBV5-1 with TRBJ2-7; D is possibly TRBD2 (5 bases). The germline V gene encodes CDR1 SGHRS and CDR2 YFSETQ. V lost 0 bases to trimming and J lost 6 bases, with 7 bases between them. The CDR3 runs 12 residues.

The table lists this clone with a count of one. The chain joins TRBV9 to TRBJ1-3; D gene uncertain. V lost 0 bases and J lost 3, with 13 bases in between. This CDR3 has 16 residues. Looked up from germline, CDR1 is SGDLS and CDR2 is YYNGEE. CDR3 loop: CASSVGAGGNGNTIYF. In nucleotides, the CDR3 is TGTGCCAGCAGCGTAGGGGCCGGAGGGAATGGAAACACCATATATTTT.

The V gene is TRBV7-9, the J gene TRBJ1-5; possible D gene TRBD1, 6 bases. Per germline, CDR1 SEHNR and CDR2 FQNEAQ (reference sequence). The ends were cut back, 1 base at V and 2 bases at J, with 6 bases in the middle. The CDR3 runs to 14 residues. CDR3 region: CASSLGTGNQPQHF. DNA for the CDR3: TGTGCCAGCAGCTTAGGGACAGGCAATCAGCCCCAGCATTTT.

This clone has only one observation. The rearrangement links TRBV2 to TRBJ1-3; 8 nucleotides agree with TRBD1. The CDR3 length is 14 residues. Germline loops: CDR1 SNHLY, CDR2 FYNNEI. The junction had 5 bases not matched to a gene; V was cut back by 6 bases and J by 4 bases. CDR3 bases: TGTGCCAGCAGATTGACAGGGGTGGGAAACACCATATATTTT. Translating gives CASRLTGVGNTIYF.

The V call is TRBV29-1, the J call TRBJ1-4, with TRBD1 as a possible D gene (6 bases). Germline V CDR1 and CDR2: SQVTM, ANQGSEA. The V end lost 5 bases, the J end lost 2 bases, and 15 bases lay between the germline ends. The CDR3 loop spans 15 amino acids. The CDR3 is CSVLRQDSTNEKLFF. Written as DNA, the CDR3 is TGCAGCGTTCTACGACAGGATTCCACTAATGAAAAACTGTTTTTT.

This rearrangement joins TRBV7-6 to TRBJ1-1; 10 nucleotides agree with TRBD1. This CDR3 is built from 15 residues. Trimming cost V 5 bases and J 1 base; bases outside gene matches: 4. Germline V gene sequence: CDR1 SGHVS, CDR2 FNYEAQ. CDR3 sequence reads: CASSPRDRGNTEAFF. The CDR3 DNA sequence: TGTGCCAGCAGCCCAAGGGACAGGGGGAACACTGAAGCTTTCTTT.

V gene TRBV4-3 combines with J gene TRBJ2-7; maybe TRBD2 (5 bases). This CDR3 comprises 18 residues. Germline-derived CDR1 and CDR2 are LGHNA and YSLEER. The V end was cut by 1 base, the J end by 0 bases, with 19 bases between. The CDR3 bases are TGCGCCAGCAGCCAAGCTAAGGTTCCCGGGGATCTCTCCTACGAGCAGTACTTC. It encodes CASSQAKVPGDLSYEQYF.

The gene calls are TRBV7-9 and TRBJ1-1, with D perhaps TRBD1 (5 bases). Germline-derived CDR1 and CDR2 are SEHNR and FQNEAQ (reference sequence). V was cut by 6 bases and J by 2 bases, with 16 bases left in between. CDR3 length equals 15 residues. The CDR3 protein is CASSPLRDFNTEAFF. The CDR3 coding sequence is TGTGCCAGCAGTCCCCTCAGGGACTTCAACACTGAAGCTTTCTTT.

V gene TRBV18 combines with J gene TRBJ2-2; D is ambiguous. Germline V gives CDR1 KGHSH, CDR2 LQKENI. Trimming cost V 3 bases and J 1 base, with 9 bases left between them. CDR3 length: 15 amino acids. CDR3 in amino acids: CASSPGAVNTGELFF. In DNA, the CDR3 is TGTGCCAGCTCACCGGGCGCAGTGAACACCGGGGAGCTGTTTTTT.

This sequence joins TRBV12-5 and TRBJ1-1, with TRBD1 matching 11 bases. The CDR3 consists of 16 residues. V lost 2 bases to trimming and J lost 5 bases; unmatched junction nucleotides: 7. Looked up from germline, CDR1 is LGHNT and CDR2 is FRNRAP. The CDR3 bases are TGTGCTAGTGGTTTGTCCGGGACAGGGGGAAGGACTGAAGCTTTCTTT. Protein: CASGLSGTGGRTEAFF.

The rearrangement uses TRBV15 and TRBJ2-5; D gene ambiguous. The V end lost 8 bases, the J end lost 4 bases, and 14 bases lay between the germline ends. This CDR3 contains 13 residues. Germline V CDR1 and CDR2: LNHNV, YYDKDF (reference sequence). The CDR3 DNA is TGTGCCACCTCCGATGTAGAGCGAGAGACCCAGTACTTC. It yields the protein CATSDVERETQYF.

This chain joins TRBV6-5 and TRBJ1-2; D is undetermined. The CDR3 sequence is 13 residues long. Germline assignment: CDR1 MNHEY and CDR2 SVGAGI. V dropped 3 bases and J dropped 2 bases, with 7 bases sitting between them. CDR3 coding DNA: TGTGCCAGCAGTTATAGCGGGAACTATGGCTACACCTTC. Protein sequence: CASSYSGNYGYTF.

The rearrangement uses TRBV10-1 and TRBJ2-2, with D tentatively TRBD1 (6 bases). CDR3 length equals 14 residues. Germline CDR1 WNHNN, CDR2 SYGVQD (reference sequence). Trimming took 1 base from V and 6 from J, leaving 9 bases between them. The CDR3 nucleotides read TGCGCCAGCAGTGAGTTACAGGGATCCGGGGAGCTGTTTTTT. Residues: CASSELQGSGELFF.

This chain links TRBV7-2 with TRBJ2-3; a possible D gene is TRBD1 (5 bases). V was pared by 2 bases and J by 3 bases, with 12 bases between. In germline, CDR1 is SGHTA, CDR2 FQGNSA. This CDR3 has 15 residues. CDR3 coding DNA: TGTGCCAGCAGCTTATTGGCAGGGCGGACAGATACGCAGTATTTT. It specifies CASSLLAGRTDTQYF. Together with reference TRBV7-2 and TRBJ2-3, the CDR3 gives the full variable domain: GAGVSQSPSNKVTEKGKDVELRCDPISGHTALYWYRQSLGQGLEFLIYFQGNSAPDKSGLPSDRFSAERTGGSVSTLTIQRTQQEDSAVYLCASSLLAGRTDTQYFGPGTRLTVL.

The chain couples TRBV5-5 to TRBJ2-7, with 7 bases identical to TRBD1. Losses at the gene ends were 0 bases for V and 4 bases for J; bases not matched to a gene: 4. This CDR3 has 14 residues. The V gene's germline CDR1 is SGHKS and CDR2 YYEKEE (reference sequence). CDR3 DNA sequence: TGTGCCAGCAGCTTGGAAGGCAGGGGGTACGAGCAGTACTTC. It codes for CASSLEGRGYEQYF.

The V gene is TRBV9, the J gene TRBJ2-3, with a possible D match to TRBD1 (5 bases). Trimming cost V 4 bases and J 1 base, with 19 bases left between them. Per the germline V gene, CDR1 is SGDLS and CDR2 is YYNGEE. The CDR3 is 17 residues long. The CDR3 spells CASSPQAGLRRTDTQYF. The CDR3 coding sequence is TGTGCCAGCAGCCCCCAGGCAGGGCTCAGACGCACAGATACGCAGTATTTT. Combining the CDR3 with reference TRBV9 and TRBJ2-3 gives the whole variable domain DSGVTQTPKHLITATGQRVTLRCSPRSGDLSVYWYQQSLDQGLQFLIQYYNGEERAKGNILERFSAQQFPDLHSELNLSSLELGDSALYFCASSPQAGLRRTDTQYFGPGTRLTVL.

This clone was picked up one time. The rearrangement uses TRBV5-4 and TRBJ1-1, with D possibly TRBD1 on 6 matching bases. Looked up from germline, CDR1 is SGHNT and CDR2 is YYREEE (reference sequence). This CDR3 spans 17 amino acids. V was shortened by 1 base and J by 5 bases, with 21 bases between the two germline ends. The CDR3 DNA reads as TGTGCCAGCAGCTTGCCAGGGACAAGGCGAGGAATAACTGAAGCTTTCTTT. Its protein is CASSLPGTRRGITEAFF.

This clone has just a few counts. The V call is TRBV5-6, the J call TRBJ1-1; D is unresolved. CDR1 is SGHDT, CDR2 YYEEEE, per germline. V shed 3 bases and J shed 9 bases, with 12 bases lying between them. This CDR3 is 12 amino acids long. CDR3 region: CASSWALDQAFF. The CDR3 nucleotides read TGTGCCAGCAGCTGGGCCCTCGACCAAGCTTTCTTT.

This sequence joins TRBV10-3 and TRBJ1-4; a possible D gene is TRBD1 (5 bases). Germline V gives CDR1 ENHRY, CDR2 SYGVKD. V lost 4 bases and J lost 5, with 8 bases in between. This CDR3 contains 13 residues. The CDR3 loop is CAISGRVNEKLFF. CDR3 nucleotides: TGTGCCATCAGTGGCAGGGTCAATGAAAAACTGTTTTTT.

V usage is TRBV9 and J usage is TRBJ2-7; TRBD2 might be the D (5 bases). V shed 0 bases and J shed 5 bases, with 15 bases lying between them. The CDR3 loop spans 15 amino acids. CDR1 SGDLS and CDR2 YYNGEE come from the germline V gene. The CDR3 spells CASSVGGTFGDEQYF. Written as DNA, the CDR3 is TGTGCCAGCAGCGTAGGTGGTACCTTCGGGGACGAGCAGTACTTC.